This T cell receptor beta chain was documented in a study of T cell responses to AZD1222 COVID-19 vaccine (dated by TCRdb to the early 2020s). Regarding the research as a whole: TCR sequencing was performed for roughly 240 trial participants, of whom 207 were given two doses of AZD1222 and around 25 were given two doses of MenACWY control vaccine. Trial participants were enrolled by age into 18-55, 56-69 and 70-plus year subgroups, with approximately 150, 30 and 60 TCR-sequenced participants respectively.

About this clone: Its target antigen remains unknown. No much larger clonotype is one base removed from it; base qualities were not supplied.

CDR1 SEHNR and CDR2 FQNEAQ are derived from the germline V gene (reference sequence). Taken from cysteine to phenylalanine, the CDR3 has 15 residues. Left in the record is the CDR3 DNA by itself, 45 bases read in frame from the first base. V is shortened by 0 bases, J by 10 bases, and the region joining them spans 18 bases. The CDR3 regions of human TCRbeta chains were subjected to immunosequencing. As for the authors' bioinformatics: Repertoire TCRs were matched against a reference library of SARS-CoV-2-specific TCRs generated with the MIRA antigen-specificity platform. Breadth was defined as the fraction of unique TCRs that were SARS-CoV-2-associated, and depth was defined as the fraction of total T cells that were SARS-CoV-2-associated. Using the MIRA data, each spike-specific TCR was assigned both to the spike region to which the TCR was reactive and to a CD4 or CD8 class. Log10-transformed breadth and depth values were compared by one-way ANOVA with Sidak's multiple comparisons tests. TCRdb mirrors the immuneACCESS table, restricted to in-frame sequences. Some clones are absent from its copies; in checked studies, under half trace to an unresolved V gene, and the reason for the others is unknown. V and J calls and clone size are those listed in that table; D and trimming were worked out from the DNA. This sample holds 130,000 or so clones; more than 80% were observed only once. The ten top clones hold approximately 0.96% of the sample.

This specimen's time point label, interpreted: baseline before first vaccination. Per the publication, the treatment or condition label means: meningococcal conjugate vaccine given as trial control. The vaccinee samples were drawn from two UK trials, COV001 and COV002, one of which was a single-blind randomized controlled phase 2/3 trial testing AZD1222 (ChAdOx1 nCoV-19) in healthy adults. For TCRbeta chain sequencing, PBMC samples from trial participants were taken at day 0 and at day 28 after the second dose. Study-wide findings and limitations: Most participants were white British and females outnumbered males, and the authors suggested that clonal diversity may have been underestimated. Conclusions about previously exposed vaccinees are limited, since just six AZD1222 recipients were seropositive for SARS-CoV-2 at baseline. Epitopes outside the regions mutated in the B.1.351 and B.1.1.7 variants were reportedly recognized by nearly half of the unique spike-specific TCRs. Because no samples from the day 14 peak response were available, repertoires could be characterized only after the peak T cell response. The vaccine-associated CD4 TCRs covered the entire spike protein, and the dominant responses fell in regions 160-218 and 743-854. In the small 56-69-year group, the increase in depth fell short of significance, most likely because of low power. After two AZD1222 doses, spike-specific TCR breadth and depth were significantly higher than at day 0 and than in MenACWY recipients.

The chain is made from TRBV7-9 and TRBJ1-1, with the D gene not confidently named. This specimen consisted of peripheral blood, obtained on day 0 of MenACWY control vaccination. This clonotype was obtained from an adult in good health. Here the CDR3 is given as CASSLAGRLGPGAFF. The DNA reads as follows: TGTGCCAGCAGCTTAGCCGGGCGTTTAGGACCCGGAGCTTTCTTT.